These 16 T cell receptor beta chains share one sample of origin, sequenced in a study of blood T cell repertoires in COVID-19. Some clones are missing from TCRdb's copy, which holds only in-frame ones; the method was immunoSEQ multiplex PCR. The table lists nearly 350,000 clones, roughly 90% of them singletons. Sequenced: PBMCs or T cells enriched from blood (not recorded which). The receptors were sampled from a woman in her twenties or thirties who had recovered from COVID-19.

The chain joins TRBV28 to TRBJ1-2; D is possibly TRBD1 (5 bases). From germline, CDR1 is MDHEN and CDR2 SYDVKM. This CDR3 is 15 amino acids long. V lost 7 bases, J lost 1 base, and 16 bases lay in between. The CDR3 sequence: CASITLRQNNYGYTF. As DNA, the CDR3 is TGTGCCAGCATAACTTTAAGACAGAATAACTATGGCTACACCTTC.

The chain couples TRBV7-9 to TRBJ2-5, with D possibly TRBD1 on 5 matching bases. The CDR3 has 13 amino acids. CDR1 SEHNR and CDR2 FQNEAQ come from the germline V gene (reference sequence). V was clipped by 1 base and J by 6 bases, with 9 bases between them. The CDR3: CASSLVGLQTQYF. CDR3 coding DNA: TGTGCCAGCAGCTTAGTGGGGCTCCAGACCCAGTACTTC.

The CDR3 region is CASSERRGSGNTIYF. In nucleotides, the CDR3 is TGCGCCAGCAGTGAAAGAAGGGGGTCTGGAAACACCATATATTTT. The V and J genes are TRBV10-2 and TRBJ1-3; perhaps TRBD1 as D (6 bases). This CDR3 comprises 15 residues. V was cut by 3 bases and J by 1 base, with 10 bases left in between. Germline V gives CDR1 WSHSY, CDR2 SAAADI.

V usage is TRBV11-2 and J usage is TRBJ2-7, with TRBD1 identical over 7 bases. This CDR3 is built from 14 residues. V shed 5 bases, J shed 6 bases, and the junction held 10 bases outside the gene matches. Germline values: CDR1 SGHAT, CDR2 FQNNGV. This chain's CDR3 is CASSQKTGTSEQYF. The CDR3 DNA sequence: TGTGCCAGCAGCCAGAAGACAGGGACAAGCGAGCAGTACTTC. The full variable domain, its missing parts supplied by reference TRBV11-2 and TRBJ2-7, is EAGVAQSPRYKIIEKRQSVAFWCNPISGHATLYWYQQILGQGPKLLIQFQNNGVVDDSQLPKDRFSAERLKGVDSTLKIQPAKLEDSAVYLCASSQKTGTSEQYFGPGTRLTVT.

This clone was seen once. V is TRBV20-1 and J is TRBJ1-1; D is uncertain. Looked up from germline, CDR1 is DFQATT and CDR2 is SNEGSKA (reference sequence). The CDR3 covers 11 residues. With 5 bases removed from V and 6 bases from J, the gap between germline ends came to 10 bases. The CDR3 loop is CSAPGVPEAFF. For the CDR3, the DNA is TGCAGTGCTCCCGGGGTCCCTGAAGCTTTCTTT.

J is TRBJ1-5 and V is TRBV7-6; D is unresolved. Per germline, CDR1 SGHVS and CDR2 FNYEAQ. CDR3 size: 18 residues. V lost 1 base to trimming and J lost 1 base, with 17 bases between them. The CDR3 sequence: CASSLDARRPRSNQPQHF. The CDR3 DNA sequence: TGTGCCAGCAGCTTAGACGCTCGGCGTCCGAGGAGCAATCAGCCCCAGCATTTT.

This clone was detected only a few times. The CDR3 sequence: CASSIRQGYEQYF. The DNA of the CDR3 is TGTGCCAGCAGTATAAGACAGGGTTACGAGCAGTACTTC. The rearrangement links TRBV6-5 to TRBJ2-7; 7 bases line up with TRBD1. Germline V lookup: CDR1 MNHEY, CDR2 SVGAGI. The CDR3 is made up of 13 amino acids. J was trimmed by 4 bases and V by 5 bases; bases with no gene match: 5.

CDR3 sequence reads: CASSLDGGKEKLFF. DNA of the CDR3: TGTGCCAGCAGCTTAGACGGGGGAAAGGAAAAACTGTTTTTT. V usage is TRBV7-9 and J usage is TRBJ1-4; D may be TRBD1 (5 bases). The V gene's germline CDR1 is SEHNR and CDR2 FQNEAQ (reference sequence). There are 14 residues in the CDR3. V lost 1 base and J lost 8, with 11 bases in between. Drawing the rest from reference TRBV7-9 and TRBJ1-4, the complete variable domain is DTGVSQNPRHKITKRGQNVTFRCDPISEHNRLYWYRQTLGQGPEFLTYFQNEAQLEKSRLLSDRFSAERPKGSFSTLEIQRTEQGDSAMYLCASSLDGGKEKLFFGSGTQLSVL.

This clone was observed a handful of times. The same CDR3 is also encoded by other DNA sequences in this sample. The chain couples TRBV27 to TRBJ2-7; D is undetermined. This CDR3 has 13 amino acids. The germline V gene encodes CDR1 MNHEY and CDR2 SMNVEV (reference sequence). V lost 5 bases, J lost 0 bases, and 8 bases lay in between. CDR3 DNA sequence: TGTGCCAGCAGTCTAACCTCCTCCTACGAGCAGTACTTC. Translating gives CASSLTSSYEQYF.

CDR3 amino acids: CASSSGQGVVTDTQYF. For the CDR3, the DNA is TGTGCCAGCAGCTCGGGACAGGGGGTAGTAACAGATACGCAGTATTTT. The chain couples TRBV5-4 to TRBJ2-3, with 11 positions matching TRBD1. Germline CDR1 SGHNT, CDR2 YYREEE (reference sequence). Trimming removed 3 bases from V and 3 bases from J; junction bases left unmatched: 6. This CDR3 has 16 residues.

This clone was counted a single time. The V call is TRBV6-2 or TRBV6-3, the J call TRBJ2-1, with TRBD2 as a possible D gene (7 bases). The CDR3 totals 14 residues. The germline V gene has CDR1 MNHEY and CDR2 SVGEGT. V lost 3 bases to trimming and J lost 6 bases, with 12 bases between them. CDR3 in DNA: TGTGCCAGCAGTTATGGGGGGGCCCGCAATGAGCAGTTCTTC. Its translation: CASSYGGARNEQFF.

The chain carries TRBV7-9 and TRBJ2-7; 9 nucleotides agree with TRBD1. V was clipped by 5 bases and J by 2 bases; unmatched bases: 10. Per the germline V gene, CDR1 is SEHNR and CDR2 is FQNEAQ (reference sequence). This CDR3 region has 16 residues. The CDR3 bases are TGTGCCAGCAGCACGCACCGGGACAGGGCTACCTACGAGCAGTACTTC. Amino acids: CASSTHRDRATYEQYF. Full variable domain (outside the CDR3, taken from reference TRBV7-9 and TRBJ2-7): DTGVSQNPRHKITKRGQNVTFRCDPISEHNRLYWYRQTLGQGPEFLTYFQNEAQLEKSRLLSDRFSAERPKGSFSTLEIQRTEQGDSAMYLCASSTHRDRATYEQYFGPGTRLTVT.

The J gene is TRBJ2-5, the V gene TRBV28; D perhaps matches TRBD2 (6 bases). V was pared by 3 bases and J by 2 bases, with 10 bases between. Germline V gene data show CDR1 as MDHEN and CDR2 as SYDVKM. This CDR3 comprises 14 residues. The CDR3 bases are TGTGCCAGCAGTTTGCTCCGGGGGCAAGAGACCCAGTACTTC. Its translation is CASSLLRGQETQYF.

The chain joins TRBV29-1 to TRBJ2-7, with D perhaps matching TRBD1 (5 bases). The V gene lost 5 bases and the J gene lost 5 bases, with 13 bases spanning the gap. The CDR3 length is 12 residues. Germline CDR1 and CDR2: SQVTM and ANQGSEA. The CDR3 DNA reads TGCAGCGTTTCACAGGAGATCAACGAGCAGTACTTC. Translating it yields CSVSQEINEQYF.

The chain couples TRBV7-9 to TRBJ2-7, with a possible D match to TRBD2 (6 bases). Looked up from germline, CDR1 is SEHNR and CDR2 is FQNEAQ (reference sequence). CDR3 length: 15 residues. Trimming cost V 5 bases and J 2 bases, with 16 bases left between them. The DNA for the CDR3 is TGTGCCAGCAGCCGTCGGGAGCTAACCACCTACGAGCAGTACTTC. Protein sequence: CASSRRELTTYEQYF.

This chain joins TRBV5-8 and TRBJ1-5; a weak D match, TRBD1 (5 bases). The V end was cut by 0 bases, the J end by 7 bases, with 14 bases between. Germline values: CDR1 SGHTS, CDR2 YDEGEE. The CDR3 spans 15 residues. In nucleotides, the CDR3 is TGTGCCAGCAGCTTGGGGGCTGGGGCGCGGCAGCCCCAGCATTTT. Translation gives CASSLGAGARQPQHF.